The clone carrying this T cell receptor beta chain was counted only a few times. Its antigen is not identified. CD4+ or CD8+ T cells were sorted as naive CD45RA+ or memory CD45RO+. The data stem from a study of regulatory dendritic cells for organ transplantation. Findings and limits, study-wide: Regulatory dendritic cells appeared to expand memory CD8+ clones less than mature ones. Memory T cells were less diverse than naive, with memory CD8+ most oligoclonal.

Some clones are missing from TCRdb's copy, which holds only in-frame ones; the method was immunoSEQ multiplex PCR. The sample gives about 28,000 clones, around 84% of which show up once; about 0.095% is in the top ten. V lost 2 bases and J lost 0, with 8 bases in between. The germline V gene encodes CDR1 SGHAT and CDR2 FQNNGV. This CDR3 comprises 15 residues. The sample was naive CD4+ T cells from blood. The subset here: CD45RA+ naive T cells. The chain recombines TRBV11-2 with TRBJ1-3; no reliable D call. This clonotype was sampled from a human donor in good health. As DNA, the CDR3 is TGTGCCAGCAGCTTACAGGTCGGCTCTGGAAACACCATATATTTT. Protein: CASSLQVGSGNTIYF.